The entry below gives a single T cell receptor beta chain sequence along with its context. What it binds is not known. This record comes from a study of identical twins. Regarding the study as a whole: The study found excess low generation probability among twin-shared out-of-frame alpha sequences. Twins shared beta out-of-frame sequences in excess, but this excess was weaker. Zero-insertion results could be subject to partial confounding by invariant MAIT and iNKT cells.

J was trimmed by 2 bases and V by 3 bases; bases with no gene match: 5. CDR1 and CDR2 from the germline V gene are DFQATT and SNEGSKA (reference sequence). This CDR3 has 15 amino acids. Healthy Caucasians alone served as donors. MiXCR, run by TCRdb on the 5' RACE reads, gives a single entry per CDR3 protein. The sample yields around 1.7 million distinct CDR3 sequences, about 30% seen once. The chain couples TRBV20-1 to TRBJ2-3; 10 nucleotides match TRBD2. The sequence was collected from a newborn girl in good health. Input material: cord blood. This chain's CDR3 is CSASKLAGNTDTQYF. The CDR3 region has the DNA TGCAGTGCTAGCAAACTAGCGGGGAACACAGATACGCAGTATTTT.